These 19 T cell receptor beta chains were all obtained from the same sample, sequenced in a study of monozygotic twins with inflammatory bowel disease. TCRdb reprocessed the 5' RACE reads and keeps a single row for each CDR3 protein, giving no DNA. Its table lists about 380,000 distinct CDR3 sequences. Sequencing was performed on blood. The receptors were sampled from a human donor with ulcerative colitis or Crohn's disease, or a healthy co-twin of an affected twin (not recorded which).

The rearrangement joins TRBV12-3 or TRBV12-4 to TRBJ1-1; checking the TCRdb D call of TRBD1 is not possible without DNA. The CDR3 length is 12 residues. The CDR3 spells CASTPGQLEAFF.

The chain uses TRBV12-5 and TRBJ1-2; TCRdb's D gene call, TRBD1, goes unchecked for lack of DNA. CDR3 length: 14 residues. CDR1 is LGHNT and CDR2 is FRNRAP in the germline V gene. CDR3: CASGLPLDNYGYTF.

The CDR3 is CASSFRDMNTEAFF. This chain joins TRBV7-9 and TRBJ1-1. The CDR3 runs to 14 residues. Germline V gene data show CDR1 as SEHNR and CDR2 as FQNEAQ (reference sequence).

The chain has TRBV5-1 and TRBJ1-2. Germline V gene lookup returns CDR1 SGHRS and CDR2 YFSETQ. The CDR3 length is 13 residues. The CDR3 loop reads CASSLTVNYGYTF.

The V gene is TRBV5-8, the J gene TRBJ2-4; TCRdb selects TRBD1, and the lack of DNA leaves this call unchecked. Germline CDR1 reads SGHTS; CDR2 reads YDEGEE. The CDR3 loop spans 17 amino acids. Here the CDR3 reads CASSPFTGALAKNIQYF.

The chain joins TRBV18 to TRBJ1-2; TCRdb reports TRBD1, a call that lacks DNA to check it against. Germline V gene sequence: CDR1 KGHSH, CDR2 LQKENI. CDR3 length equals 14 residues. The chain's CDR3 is CASSPEGQGTGYTF. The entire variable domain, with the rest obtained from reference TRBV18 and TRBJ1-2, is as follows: NAGVMQNPRHLVRRRGQEARLRCSPMKGHSHVYWYRQLPEEGLKFMVYLQKENIIDESGMPKERFSAEFPKEGPSILRIQQVVRGDSAAYFCASSPEGQGTGYTFGSGTRLTVV.

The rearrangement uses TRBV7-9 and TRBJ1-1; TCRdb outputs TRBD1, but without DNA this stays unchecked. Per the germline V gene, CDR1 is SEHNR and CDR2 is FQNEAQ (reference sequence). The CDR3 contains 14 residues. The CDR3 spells CASSTRQINTEAFF. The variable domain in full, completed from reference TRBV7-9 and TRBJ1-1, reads DTGVSQNPRHKITKRGQNVTFRCDPISEHNRLYWYRQTLGQGPEFLTYFQNEAQLEKSRLLSDRFSAERPKGSFSTLEIQRTEQGDSAMYLCASSTRQINTEAFFGQGTRLTVV.

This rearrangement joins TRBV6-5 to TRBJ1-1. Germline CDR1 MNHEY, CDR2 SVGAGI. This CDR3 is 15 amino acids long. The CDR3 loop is CASSYSSRQFPEAFF.

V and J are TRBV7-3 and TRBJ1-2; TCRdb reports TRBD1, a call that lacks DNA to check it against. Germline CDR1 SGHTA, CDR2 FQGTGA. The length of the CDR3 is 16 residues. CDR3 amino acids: CASSSEYIGGADGYTF. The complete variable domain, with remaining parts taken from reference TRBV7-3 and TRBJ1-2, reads GAGVSQTPSNKVTEKGKYVELRCDPISGHTALYWYRQSLGQGPEFLIYFQGTGAADDSGLPNDRFFAVRPEGSVSTLKIQRTERGDSAVYLCASSSEYIGGADGYTFGSGTRLTVV.

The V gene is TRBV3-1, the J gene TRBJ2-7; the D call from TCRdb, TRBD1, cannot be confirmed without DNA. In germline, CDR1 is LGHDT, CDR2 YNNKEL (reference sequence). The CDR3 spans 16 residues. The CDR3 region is CASSQDRDRVIHEQYF.

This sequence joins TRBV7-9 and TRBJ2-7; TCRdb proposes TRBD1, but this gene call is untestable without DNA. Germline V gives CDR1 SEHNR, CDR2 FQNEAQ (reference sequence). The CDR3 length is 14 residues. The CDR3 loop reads CASSLRGNTYEQYF.

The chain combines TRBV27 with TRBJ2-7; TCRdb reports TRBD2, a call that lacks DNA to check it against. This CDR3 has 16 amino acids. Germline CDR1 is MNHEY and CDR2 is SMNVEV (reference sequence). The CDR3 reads CASSLYSGSSSYEQYF.

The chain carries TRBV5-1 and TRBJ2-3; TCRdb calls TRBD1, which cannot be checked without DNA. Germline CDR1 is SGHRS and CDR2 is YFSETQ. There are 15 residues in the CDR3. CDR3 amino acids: CASSLEPLRRDTQYF.

The CDR3 reads CASSLEGRGDSIQYF. The chain carries TRBV5-1 and TRBJ2-4; lacking DNA, the TRBD1 call made by TCRdb goes unchecked. The CDR3 covers 15 residues. Germline-derived CDR1 and CDR2 are SGHRS and YFSETQ.

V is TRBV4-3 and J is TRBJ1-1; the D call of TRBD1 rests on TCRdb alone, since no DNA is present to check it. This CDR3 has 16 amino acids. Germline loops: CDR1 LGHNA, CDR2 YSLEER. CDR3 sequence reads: CASSQVIRGFAAEAFF.

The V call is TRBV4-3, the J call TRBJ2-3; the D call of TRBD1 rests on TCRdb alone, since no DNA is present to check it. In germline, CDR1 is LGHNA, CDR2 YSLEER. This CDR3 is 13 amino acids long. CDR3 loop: CASNRGGADTQYF.

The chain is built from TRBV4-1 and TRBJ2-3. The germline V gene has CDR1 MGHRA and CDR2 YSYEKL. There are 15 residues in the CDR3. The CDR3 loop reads CASSLTYSSTDTQYF.

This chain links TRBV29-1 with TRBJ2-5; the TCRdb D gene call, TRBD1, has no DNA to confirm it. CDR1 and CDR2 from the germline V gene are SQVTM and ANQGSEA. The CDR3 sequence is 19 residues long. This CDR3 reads CSVEELESFRDRRGETQYF.

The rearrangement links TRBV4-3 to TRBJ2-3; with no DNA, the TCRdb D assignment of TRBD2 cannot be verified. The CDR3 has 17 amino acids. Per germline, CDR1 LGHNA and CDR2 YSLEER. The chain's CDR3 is CASSQEVAGDLTDTQYF.